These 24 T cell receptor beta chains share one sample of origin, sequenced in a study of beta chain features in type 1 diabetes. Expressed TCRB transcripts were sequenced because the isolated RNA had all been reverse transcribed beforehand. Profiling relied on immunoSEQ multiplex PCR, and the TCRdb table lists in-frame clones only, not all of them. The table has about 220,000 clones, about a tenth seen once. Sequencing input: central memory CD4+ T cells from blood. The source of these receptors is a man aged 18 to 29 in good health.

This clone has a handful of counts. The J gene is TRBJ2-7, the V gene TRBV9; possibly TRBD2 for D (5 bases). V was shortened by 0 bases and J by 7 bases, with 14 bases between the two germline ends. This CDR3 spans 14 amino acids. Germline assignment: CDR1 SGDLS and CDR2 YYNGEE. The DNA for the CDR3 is TGTGCCAGCAGCGTAGACGTAGGAACGGGGGAGCAGTACTTC. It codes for CASSVDVGTGEQYF.

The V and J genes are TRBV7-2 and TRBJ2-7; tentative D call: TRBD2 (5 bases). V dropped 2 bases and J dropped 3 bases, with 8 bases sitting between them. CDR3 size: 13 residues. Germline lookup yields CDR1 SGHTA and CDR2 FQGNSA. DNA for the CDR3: TGTGCCAGCAGCTTACTAGGAGGCTACGAGCAGTACTTC. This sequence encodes CASSLLGGYEQYF.

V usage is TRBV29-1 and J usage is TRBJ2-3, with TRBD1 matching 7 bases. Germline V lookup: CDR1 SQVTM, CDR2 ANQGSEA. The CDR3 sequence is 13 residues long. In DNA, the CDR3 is TGCAGTTGCTACAGGGGACCCCCAGATACGCAGTATTTT. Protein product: CSCYRGPPDTQYF.

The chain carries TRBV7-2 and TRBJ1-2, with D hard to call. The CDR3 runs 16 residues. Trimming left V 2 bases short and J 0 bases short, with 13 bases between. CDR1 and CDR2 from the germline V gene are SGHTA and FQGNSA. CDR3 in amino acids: CASSLRTGFTNYGYTF. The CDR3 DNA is TGTGCCAGCAGCTTACGGACGGGTTTTACTAACTATGGCTACACCTTC.

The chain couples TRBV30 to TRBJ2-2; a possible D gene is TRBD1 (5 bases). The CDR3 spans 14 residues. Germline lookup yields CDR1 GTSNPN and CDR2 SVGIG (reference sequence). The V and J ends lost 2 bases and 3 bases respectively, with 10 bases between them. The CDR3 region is CAWSPGHHTGELFF. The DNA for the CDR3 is TGTGCCTGGAGTCCAGGACACCACACCGGGGAGCTGTTTTTT.

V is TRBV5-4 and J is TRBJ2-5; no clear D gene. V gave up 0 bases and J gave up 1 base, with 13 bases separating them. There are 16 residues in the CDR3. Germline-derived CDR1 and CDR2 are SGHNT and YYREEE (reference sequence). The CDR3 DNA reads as TGTGCCAGCAGCTTGGCCCAGACTGGGCTCCAAGAGACCCAGTACTTC. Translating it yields CASSLAQTGLQETQYF. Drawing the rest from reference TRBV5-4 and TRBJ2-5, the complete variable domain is ETGVTQSPTHLIKTRGQQVTLRCSSQSGHNTVSWYQQALGQGPQFIFQYYREEENGRGNFPPRFSGLQFPNYSSELNVNALELDDSALYLCASSLAQTGLQETQYFGPGTRLLVL.

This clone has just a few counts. The CDR3 DNA follows: TGCAGCGTTTCCGGACAGGGGGTTAATGAAAAACTGTTTTTT. This gives the protein CSVSGQGVNEKLFF. V and J are TRBV29-1 and TRBJ1-4; 10 bases agree with TRBD1. This CDR3 has 14 residues. Unmatched junction bases numbered 4, after V lost 5 bases and J lost 4 bases. The germline CDR1 and CDR2 sequences are SQVTM and ANQGSEA.

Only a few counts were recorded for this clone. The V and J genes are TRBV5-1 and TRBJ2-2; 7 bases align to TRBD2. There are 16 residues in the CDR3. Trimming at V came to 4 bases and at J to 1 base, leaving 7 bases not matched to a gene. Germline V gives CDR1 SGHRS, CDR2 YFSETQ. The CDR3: CASSPLAAGNTGELFF. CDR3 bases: TGCGCCAGCAGCCCCCTAGCGGCGGGGAACACCGGGGAGCTGTTTTTT.

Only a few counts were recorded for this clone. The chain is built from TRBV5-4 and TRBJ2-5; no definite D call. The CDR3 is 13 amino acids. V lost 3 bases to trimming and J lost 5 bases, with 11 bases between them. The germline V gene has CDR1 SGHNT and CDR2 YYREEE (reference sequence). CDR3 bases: TGTGCCAGCAGCTCTGACCCCGGGGAGACCCAGTACTTC. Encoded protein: CASSSDPGETQYF.

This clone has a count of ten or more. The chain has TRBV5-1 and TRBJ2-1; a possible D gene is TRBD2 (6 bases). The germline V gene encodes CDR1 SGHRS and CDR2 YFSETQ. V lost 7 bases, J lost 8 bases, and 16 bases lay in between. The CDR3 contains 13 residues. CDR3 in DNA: TGCGCCAGCCGACTAGACGGAGTGCATGAGCAGTTCTTC. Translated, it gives CASRLDGVHEQFF.

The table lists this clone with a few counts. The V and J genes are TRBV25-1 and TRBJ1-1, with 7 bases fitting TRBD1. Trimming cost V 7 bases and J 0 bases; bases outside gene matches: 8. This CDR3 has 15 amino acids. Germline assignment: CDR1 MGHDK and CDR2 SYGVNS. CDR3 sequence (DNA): TGTGCCAGCACCCTAGTTAGGGGGCTGAACACTGAAGCTTTCTTT. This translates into CASTLVRGLNTEAFF. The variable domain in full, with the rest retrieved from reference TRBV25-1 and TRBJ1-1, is EADIYQTPRYLVIGTGKKITLECSQTMGHDKMYWYQQDPGMELHLIHYSYGVNSTEKGDLSSESTVSRIRTEHFPLTLESARPSHTSQYLCASTLVRGLNTEAFFGQGTRLTVV.

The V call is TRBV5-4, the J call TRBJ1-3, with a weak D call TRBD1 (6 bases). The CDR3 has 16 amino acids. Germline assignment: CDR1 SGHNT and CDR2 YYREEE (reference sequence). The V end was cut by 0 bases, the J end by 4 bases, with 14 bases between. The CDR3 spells CASSLEAGDRGNTIYF. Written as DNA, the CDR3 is TGTGCCAGCAGCTTGGAGGCAGGGGACCGCGGAAACACCATATATTTT.

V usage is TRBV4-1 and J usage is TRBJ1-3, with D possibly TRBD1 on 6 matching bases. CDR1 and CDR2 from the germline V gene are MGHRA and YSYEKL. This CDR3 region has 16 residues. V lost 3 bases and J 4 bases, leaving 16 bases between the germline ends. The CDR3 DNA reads TGCGCCAGCAGCCACGACAGGTCGGAAGGGGGAAACACCATATATTTT. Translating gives CASSHDRSEGGNTIYF.

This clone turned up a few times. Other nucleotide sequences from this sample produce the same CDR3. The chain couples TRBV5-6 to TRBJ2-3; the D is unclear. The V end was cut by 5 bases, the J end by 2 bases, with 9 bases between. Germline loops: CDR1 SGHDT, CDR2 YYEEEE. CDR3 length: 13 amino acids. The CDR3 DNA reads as TGTGCCAGCAGACGGCTCGACACAGATACGCAGTATTTT. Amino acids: CASRRLDTDTQYF.

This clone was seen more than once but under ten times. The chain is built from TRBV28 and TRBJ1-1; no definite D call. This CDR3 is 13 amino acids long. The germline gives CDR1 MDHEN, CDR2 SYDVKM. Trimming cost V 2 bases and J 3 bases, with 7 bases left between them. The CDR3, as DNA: TGTGCCAGCAGTTTAGACGGATACACTGAAGCTTTCTTT. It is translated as CASSLDGYTEAFF.

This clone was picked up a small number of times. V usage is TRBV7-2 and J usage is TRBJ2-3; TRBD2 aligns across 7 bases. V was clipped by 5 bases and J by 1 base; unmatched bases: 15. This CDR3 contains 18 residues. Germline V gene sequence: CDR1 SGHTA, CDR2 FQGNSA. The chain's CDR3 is CASSPQAGLHSGTDTQYF. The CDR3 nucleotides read TGTGCCAGCAGCCCACAAGCGGGGCTACACTCGGGCACAGATACGCAGTATTTT.

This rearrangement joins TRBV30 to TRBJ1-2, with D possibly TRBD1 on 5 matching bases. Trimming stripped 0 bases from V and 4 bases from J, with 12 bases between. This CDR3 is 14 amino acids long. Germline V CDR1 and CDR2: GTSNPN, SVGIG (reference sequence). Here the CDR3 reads CAWSVRGARYGYTF. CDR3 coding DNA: TGTGCCTGGAGTGTACGAGGGGCTCGCTATGGCTACACCTTC.

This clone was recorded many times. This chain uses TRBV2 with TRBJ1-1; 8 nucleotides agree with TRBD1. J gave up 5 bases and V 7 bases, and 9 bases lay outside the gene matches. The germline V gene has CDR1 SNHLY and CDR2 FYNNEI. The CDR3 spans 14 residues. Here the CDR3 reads CASIGTGAGTEAFF. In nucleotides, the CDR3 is TGTGCCAGCATTGGGACAGGCGCGGGGACTGAAGCTTTCTTT.

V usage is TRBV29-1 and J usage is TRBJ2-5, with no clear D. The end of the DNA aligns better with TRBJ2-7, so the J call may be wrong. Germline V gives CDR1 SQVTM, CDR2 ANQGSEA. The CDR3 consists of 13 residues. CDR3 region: CSVDRGDSYEQYF. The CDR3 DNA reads TGCAGCGTTGATAGAGGCGACTCCTACGAGCAGTACTTC.

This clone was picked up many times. CDR3 sequence reads: CASSQVHGETQYF. The DNA of the CDR3 is TGTGCCAGCAGCCAGGTCCACGGAGAGACCCAGTACTTC. The chain recombines TRBV7-2 with TRBJ2-5; D uncertain. Looked up from germline, CDR1 is SGHTA and CDR2 is FQGNSA. The V gene lost 5 bases and the J gene lost 4 bases, with 11 bases spanning the gap. The CDR3 extends over 13 amino acids.

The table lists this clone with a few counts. CDR3 sequence reads: CASSWTGRSYEQYF. The CDR3 region has the DNA TGCGCCAGCAGCTGGACAGGGCGATCCTACGAGCAGTACTTC. The chain combines TRBV5-1 with TRBJ2-7; 8 positions match TRBD1. The CDR3 is 14 residues long. Germline CDR1 SGHRS, CDR2 YFSETQ. J was trimmed by 1 base and V by 3 bases; bases with no gene match: 3.

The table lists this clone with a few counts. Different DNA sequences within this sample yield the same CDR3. The CDR3 sequence is CATSREQGGQPQHF. CDR3 sequence (DNA): TGTGCCACCAGCAGAGAACAGGGTGGCCAGCCCCAGCATTTT. The chain has TRBV15 and TRBJ1-5; the D gene is possibly TRBD1 (6 bases). V was cut by 0 bases and J by 7 bases, with 10 bases left in between. Germline assignment: CDR1 LNHNV and CDR2 YYDKDF (reference sequence). This CDR3 is 14 amino acids long.

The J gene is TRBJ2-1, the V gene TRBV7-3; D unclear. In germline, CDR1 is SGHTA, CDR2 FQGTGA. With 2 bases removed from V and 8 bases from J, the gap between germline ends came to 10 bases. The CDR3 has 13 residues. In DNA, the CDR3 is TGTGCCAGCAGCTTAGACCCTGAGTATGAGCAGTTCTTC. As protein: CASSLDPEYEQFF.

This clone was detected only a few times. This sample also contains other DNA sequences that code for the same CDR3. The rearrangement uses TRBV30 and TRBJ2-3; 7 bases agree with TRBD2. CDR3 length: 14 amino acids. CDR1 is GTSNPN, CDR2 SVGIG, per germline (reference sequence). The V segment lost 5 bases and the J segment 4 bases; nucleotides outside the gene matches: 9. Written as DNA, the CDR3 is TGTGCCTGGGGTGCAGCGGGGTTTGCAGATACGCAGTATTTT. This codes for CAWGAAGFADTQYF.